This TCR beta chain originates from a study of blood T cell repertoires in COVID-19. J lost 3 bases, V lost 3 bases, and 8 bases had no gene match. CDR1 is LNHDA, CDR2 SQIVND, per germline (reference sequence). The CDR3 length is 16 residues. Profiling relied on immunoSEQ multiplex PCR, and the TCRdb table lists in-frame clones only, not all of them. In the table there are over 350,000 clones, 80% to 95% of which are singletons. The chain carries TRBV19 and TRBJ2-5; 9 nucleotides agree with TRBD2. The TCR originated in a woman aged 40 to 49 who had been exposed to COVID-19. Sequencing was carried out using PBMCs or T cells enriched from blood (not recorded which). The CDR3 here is CASSIGGRAREETQYF. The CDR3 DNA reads TGTGCCAGTAGTATTGGCGGGAGGGCCCGAGAAGAGACCCAGTACTTC.